The present T cell receptor beta chain was sequenced within a study of cytomegalovirus exposure and HLA in healthy donors. Comment on this clone: Its antigen is currently unknown.

60 Vbeta and 13 Jbeta primers were used in PCR. The data were produced by immunoSEQ multiplex PCR, yet TCRdb's version contains in-frame clones alone and is incomplete. The listing contains tens of thousands of clones. This CDR3 contains 14 residues. Per germline, CDR1 KGHSH and CDR2 LQKENI. With 3 bases removed from V and 1 base from J, the gap between germline ends came to 9 bases. Study-wide points: In most subjects, TCR beta sequences reportedly gave accurate predictions of HLA-A and HLA-B alleles. The classifier reportedly diagnosed cytomegalovirus status with high specificity and sensitivity.

The clonotype originates from a man in his fifties in good health and CMV-seropositive. This sequence joins TRBV18 and TRBJ1-1, with D perhaps matching TRBD1 (5 bases). The specimen sequenced was PBMCs. Written as DNA, the CDR3 is TGTGCCAGCTCACCTAGCAGGGCGAACACTGAAGCTTTCTTT. It yields the protein CASSPSRANTEAFF.